This TCR beta chain is drawn from a study of PD-1 blockade in mismatch repair-deficient tumors. Between the trimmed V and J ends, which lost 0 bases and 1 base, there was a span of 8 bases. CDR1 is SGHKS and CDR2 is YYEKEE in the germline V gene (reference sequence). CDR3 length equals 15 residues. The assay was immunoSEQ multiplex PCR, and TCRdb's table has in-frame clones only and misses some. The table shows tens of thousands of clones, with more than 75% occurring only once. Sequenced material: peripheral blood, taken 4 weeks after starting pembrolizumab. This chain links TRBV5-5 with TRBJ1-5; weak D call: TRBD1 (5 bases). This receptor was taken from an adult with mismatch repair-deficient cancer. CDR3 in DNA: TGTGCCAGCAGCTTGGGTCAGGGAAGCAATCAGCCCCAGCATTTT. This gives the protein CASSLGQGSNQPQHF.